These T cell receptor beta chains were read from a single sample in a study of T cells in localized non-small cell lung cancer. Sequenced by immunoSEQ multiplex PCR; TCRdb stores in-frame clones only, minus some. The sample has approximately 31,000 clones; approximately 94% are singletons. The source material was peripheral blood, sampled before any cancer treatment. Every receptor here comes from a woman aged 35 to 75 with stage I lung adenocarcinoma. Each CDR3 is given with its conserved first and last residue.

TRBJ2-4	TRBV5-1	CASSQGPSNALDIQYF
TRBJ2-2	TRBV11-3	CASSLDRTNTGELFF
TRBJ2-1	TRBV29-1	CSGGTGFNEQFF
TRBJ1-1	TRBV5-1	CASSYLVGRGEAFF
TRBJ1-1	TRBV10-1	CATPSRDRGRTEAFF
TRBJ1-5	TRBV5-4	CASSLGGSNQPQHF
TRBJ2-5	TRBV5-4	CASSFAGGPRETQYF
TRBJ2-3	TRBV18	CASSPQDTQYF
TRBJ2-1	TRBV27	CASSLSASGYNEQFF
TRBJ2-1	TRBV18	CASSQTGGSSYNEQFF
TRBJ2-7	TRBV10-1	CASSELGQGYYEQYF
TRBJ2-7	TRBV6-5	CASSYGPAYEQYF
TRBJ2-1	TRBV20-1	CSARWGNEQFF
TRBJ1-2	TRBV7-2	CASSFRGGLTYGYTF
TRBJ2-5	TRBV28	CASSLFLQPTGGVQETQYF
TRBJ2-1	TRBV11-2	CASSLLVTGGNEQFF
TRBJ2-7	TRBV7-8	CASSPWRSLDYEQYF
TRBJ2-7	TRBV29-1	CSVEDRGAYEQYF
TRBJ1-1	TRBV5-1	CASSLASGLTEAFF
TRBJ1-5	TRBV27	CASSRMGNQPQHF
TRBJ2-1	TRBV14	CASSQDSSVAGVANEQFF
TRBJ2-4	TRBV5-1	CASSFGDRAPNIQYF